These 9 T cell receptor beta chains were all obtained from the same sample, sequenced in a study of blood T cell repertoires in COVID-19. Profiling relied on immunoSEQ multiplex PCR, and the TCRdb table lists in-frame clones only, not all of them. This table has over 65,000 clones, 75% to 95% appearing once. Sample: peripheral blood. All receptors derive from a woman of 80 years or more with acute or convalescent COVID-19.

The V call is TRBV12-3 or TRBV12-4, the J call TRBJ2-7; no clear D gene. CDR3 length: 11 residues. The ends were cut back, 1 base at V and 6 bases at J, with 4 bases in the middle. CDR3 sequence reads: CASSLGSEQYF. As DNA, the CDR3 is TGTGCCAGCAGTTTAGGTAGCGAGCAGTACTTC.

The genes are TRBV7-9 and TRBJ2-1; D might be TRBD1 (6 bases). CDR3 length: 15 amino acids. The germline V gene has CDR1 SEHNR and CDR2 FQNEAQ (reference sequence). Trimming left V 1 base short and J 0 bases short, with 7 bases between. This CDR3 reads CASSLEGVSYNEQFF. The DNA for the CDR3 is TGTGCCAGCAGCTTAGAGGGGGTCTCCTACAATGAGCAGTTCTTC.

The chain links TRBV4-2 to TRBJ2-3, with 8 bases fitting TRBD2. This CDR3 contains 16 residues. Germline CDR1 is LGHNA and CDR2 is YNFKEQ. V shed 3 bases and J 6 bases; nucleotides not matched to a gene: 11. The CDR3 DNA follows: TGTGCCAGCAGCCAGGCTGGTCGGGGGGGCGGGGATACGCAGTATTTT. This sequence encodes CASSQAGRGGGDTQYF.

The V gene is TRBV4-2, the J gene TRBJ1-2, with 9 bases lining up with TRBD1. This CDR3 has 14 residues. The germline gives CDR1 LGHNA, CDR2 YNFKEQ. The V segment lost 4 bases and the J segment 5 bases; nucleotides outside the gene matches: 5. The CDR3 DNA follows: TGTGCCAGCAGCCCGGACAGGGGTCGGTATGGCTACACCTTC. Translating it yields CASSPDRGRYGYTF.

The CDR3 nucleotides read TGTGCCAGCAGTGAAGCTAATCGGGGTTCCTACGAGCAGTACTTC. Translation gives CASSEANRGSYEQYF. The chain is built from TRBV2 and TRBJ2-7; D perhaps matches TRBD2 (5 bases). This CDR3 comprises 15 residues. Trimming removed 0 bases at V and 1 base at J, with 10 bases between. In germline, CDR1 is SNHLY, CDR2 FYNNEI.

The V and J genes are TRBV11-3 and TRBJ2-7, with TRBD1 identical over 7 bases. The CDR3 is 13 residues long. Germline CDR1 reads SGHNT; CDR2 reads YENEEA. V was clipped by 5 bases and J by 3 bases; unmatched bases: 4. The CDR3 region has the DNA TGTGCCAGCAGCCACCGACAGGGCTACGAGCAGTACTTC. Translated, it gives CASSHRQGYEQYF.

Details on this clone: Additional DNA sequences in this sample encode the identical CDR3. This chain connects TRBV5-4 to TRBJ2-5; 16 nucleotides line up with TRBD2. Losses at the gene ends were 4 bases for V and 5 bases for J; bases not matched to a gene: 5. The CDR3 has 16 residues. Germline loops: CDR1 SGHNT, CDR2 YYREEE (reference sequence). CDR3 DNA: TGTGCCAGCAGCGCGGGACTAGCGGGGGGGCTGGAGACCCAGTACTTC. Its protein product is CASSAGLAGGLETQYF. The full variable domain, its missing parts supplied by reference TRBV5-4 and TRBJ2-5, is ETGVTQSPTHLIKTRGQQVTLRCSSQSGHNTVSWYQQALGQGPQFIFQYYREEENGRGNFPPRFSGLQFPNYSSELNVNALELDDSALYLCASSAGLAGGLETQYFGPGTRLLVL.

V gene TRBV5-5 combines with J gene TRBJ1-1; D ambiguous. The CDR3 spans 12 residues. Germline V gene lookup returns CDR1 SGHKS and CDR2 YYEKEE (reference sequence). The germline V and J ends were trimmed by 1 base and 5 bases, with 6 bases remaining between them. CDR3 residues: CASSLPETEAFF. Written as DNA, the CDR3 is TGTGCCAGCAGCTTGCCAGAAACTGAAGCTTTCTTT.

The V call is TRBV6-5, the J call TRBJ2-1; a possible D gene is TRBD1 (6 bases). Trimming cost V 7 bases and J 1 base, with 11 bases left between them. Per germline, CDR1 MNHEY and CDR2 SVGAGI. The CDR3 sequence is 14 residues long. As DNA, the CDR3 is TGTGCCAGCATGCGCAGGGGTTCCTACAATGAGCAGTTCTTC. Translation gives CASMRRGSYNEQFF.